The 28 T cell receptor beta chains listed next were all sequenced from one sample in a study of T cell responses to AZD1222 COVID-19 vaccine. The method was immunoSEQ multiplex PCR; TCRdb's version includes in-frame clones alone and lacks a portion of them. The sample has about 78,000 clones, roughly 87% seen once. Sequenced material: peripheral blood, taken on day 0 of MenACWY control vaccination. The receptors come from an adult in good health.

CDR3 loop: CASSILGNSNQPQHF. The CDR3 region has the DNA TGTGCCAGTAGTATCCTAGGTAATAGCAATCAGCCCCAGCATTTT. This chain uses TRBV19 with TRBJ1-5; D remains unclear. The CDR3 has 15 residues. Between the trimmed V and J ends, which lost 3 bases and 0 bases, there was a span of 9 bases. Germline CDR1 and CDR2: LNHDA and SQIVND (reference sequence).

The chain recombines TRBV5-6 with TRBJ1-3; 11 bases match TRBD1. Germline CDR1 is SGHDT and CDR2 is YYEEEE. After removal of 1 base from V and 7 bases from J, the junction contained 4 bases not matched to a gene. The CDR3 loop spans 15 amino acids. Written as DNA, the CDR3 is TGTGCCAGCAGCTTGTCCGGGACAGGGGGGAACACCATATATTTT. This codes for CASSLSGTGGNTIYF.

The CDR3 region has the DNA TGTGCCAGCAGTGAAACTAGGACAGGGCGCCTTAGTGGCTACACCTTC. Its translation is CASSETRTGRLSGYTF. The rearrangement joins TRBV2 to TRBJ1-2; TRBD1 agrees at 8 bases. Germline V CDR1 and CDR2: SNHLY, FYNNEI. The CDR3 is 16 residues long. V trimming: 2 bases; J trimming: 7 bases; junction bases outside the gene matches: 12.

This clone was found a few times. CDR3 amino acids: CASSPTGLYGYTF. The CDR3 nucleotides read TGTGCCAGCAGCCCTACAGGGCTCTATGGCTACACCTTC. The rearrangement joins TRBV11-2 to TRBJ1-2; a possible D gene is TRBD1 (6 bases). The CDR3 consists of 13 residues. The ends were cut back, 5 bases at V and 4 bases at J, with 11 bases in the middle. The germline V gene has CDR1 SGHAT and CDR2 FQNNGV. The whole variable domain, filled in from reference TRBV11-2 and TRBJ1-2, reads EAGVAQSPRYKIIEKRQSVAFWCNPISGHATLYWYQQILGQGPKLLIQFQNNGVVDDSQLPKDRFSAERLKGVDSTLKIQPAKLEDSAVYLCASSPTGLYGYTFGSGTRLTVV.

The rearrangement uses TRBV12-5 and TRBJ1-2; D is possibly TRBD1 (5 bases). Germline V gene sequence: CDR1 LGHNT, CDR2 FRNRAP. CDR3 length equals 13 residues. V was trimmed by 4 bases and J by 6 bases, leaving 12 bases between them. The DNA for the CDR3 is TGTGCTAGTGGTTCCGGACCCAGGGATGGCTACACCTTC. Residues: CASGSGPRDGYTF. The full variable domain, completed using reference TRBV12-5 and TRBJ1-2, is DARVTQTPRHKVTEMGQEVTMRCQPILGHNTVFWYRQTMMQGLELLAYFRNRAPLDDSGMPKDRFSAEMPDATLATLKIQPSEPRDSAVYFCASGSGPRDGYTFGSGTRLTVV.

The chain couples TRBV3-1 (or the pseudogene TRBV3-2) to TRBJ2-7; the match to TRBD1 covers 12 bases. V lost 5 bases to trimming and J lost 6 bases; unmatched junction nucleotides: 8. CDR3 size: 15 residues. The V gene's germline CDR1 is LGHDT and CDR2 YNNKEL (reference sequence). As DNA, the CDR3 is TGTGCCAGCAGCGTCTCCGGGACAGGGGGCAGCGAGCAGTACTTC. Translating it yields CASSVSGTGGSEQYF.

This chain uses TRBV18 with TRBJ2-7; maybe TRBD2 (6 bases). V gave up 0 bases and J gave up 1 base, with 16 bases separating them. CDR3 length equals 17 residues. Germline assignment: CDR1 KGHSH and CDR2 LQKENI. The CDR3 nucleotides read TGTGCCAGCTCACCACCGGGTCGTATTGGGGGGTCCTACGAGCAGTACTTC. This codes for CASSPPGRIGGSYEQYF.

The chain joins TRBV20-1 to TRBJ2-7; D unclear. Trimming took 7 bases from V and 3 from J, leaving 10 bases between them. Per the germline V gene, CDR1 is DFQATT and CDR2 is SNEGSKA (reference sequence). The CDR3 consists of 11 residues. The CDR3 DNA follows: TGCAGTGTAGAACAGAGCTACGAGCAGTACTTC. This encodes CSVEQSYEQYF.

V usage is TRBV12-3 or TRBV12-4 and J usage is TRBJ2-7; perhaps D is TRBD1 or TRBD2 (5 bases each). The CDR3 is made up of 12 amino acids. Trimming pared 3 bases from V and 6 bases from J, leaving 9 bases between. The CDR3 is CASSFMGVEQYF. DNA for the CDR3: TGTGCCAGCAGTTTCATGGGGGTCGAGCAGTACTTC.

This chain links TRBV10-3 with TRBJ2-2, with 10 bases matching TRBD2. The germline gives CDR1 ENHRY, CDR2 SYGVKD. V lost 10 bases and J lost 1; bases outside the gene matches: 3. The CDR3 extends over 14 amino acids. The CDR3 here is CATRLAGNTGELFF. CDR3 sequence (DNA): TGTGCCACCCGACTAGCGGGGAACACCGGGGAGCTGTTTTTT.

CDR3 sequence: CASSSVNQETQYF. CDR3 in DNA: TGTGCCAGCAGTTCAGTAAACCAAGAGACCCAGTACTTC. The rearrangement uses TRBV6-5 and TRBJ2-5; D is uncertain. CDR1 is MNHEY, CDR2 SVGAGI, per germline. This CDR3 is 13 amino acids long. Between the trimmed V and J ends, which lost 4 bases and 0 bases, there was a span of 6 bases.

This chain connects TRBV10-1 to TRBJ2-7; TRBD1 might be the D (6 bases). CDR3 length: 13 amino acids. Trimming removed 11 bases from V and 8 bases from J, with 22 bases in between. CDR1 is WNHNN and CDR2 is SYGVQD in the germline V gene (reference sequence). The CDR3 DNA is TGCGCCCCGACCTTCTACAGGGTTAAACAGCAGTACTTC. This encodes CAPTFYRVKQQYF.

The V call is TRBV4-1, the J call TRBJ1-5, with a weak D call TRBD1 (6 bases). The CDR3 covers 15 residues. The V end lost 0 bases, the J end lost 3 bases, and 9 bases lay between the germline ends. CDR1 MGHRA and CDR2 YSYEKL come from the germline V gene. CDR3 region: CASSQEGGPNQPQHF. The CDR3 DNA reads as TGCGCCAGCAGCCAAGAAGGGGGACCCAATCAGCCCCAGCATTTT.

This clone appeared once. The chain employs TRBV29-1 and TRBJ2-2; 8 positions agree with TRBD1. Germline V gene data show CDR1 as SQVTM and CDR2 as ANQGSEA. This CDR3 contains 17 residues. V shed 5 bases, J shed 3 bases, and the junction held 14 bases outside the gene matches. The CDR3 DNA reads TGCAGCGTTCTCCTCCATCGGACAGGGTGGGACACCGGGGAGCTGTTTTTT. Amino acid sequence: CSVLLHRTGWDTGELFF.

This clone was counted once. The chain is built from TRBV7-2 and TRBJ2-3, with TRBD2 as a possible D gene (7 bases). The CDR3 contains 15 residues. Deletions cut 6 bases from V and 1 base from J, with 14 bases between. From germline, CDR1 is SGHTA and CDR2 FQGNSA. The CDR3, as DNA: TGTGCCAGCAGTAAAAGGGGGGGGCGCACAGATACGCAGTATTTT. Translating it yields CASSKRGGRTDTQYF.

The genes are TRBV5-1 and TRBJ2-5, with 7 bases identical to TRBD1. V shed 7 bases, J shed 2 bases, and the junction held 11 bases outside the gene matches. The germline V gene encodes CDR1 SGHRS and CDR2 YFSETQ. The CDR3 runs to 15 residues. The CDR3 loop is CASHDRARGQETQYF. The CDR3 DNA is TGCGCCAGCCACGACAGGGCCCGCGGACAAGAGACCCAGTACTTC.

This clone is a singleton in its sample. The chain combines TRBV15 with TRBJ2-7, with 8 bases identical to TRBD2. The CDR3 covers 16 residues. Trimming at V came to 5 bases and at J to 3 bases, leaving 12 bases not matched to a gene. Germline V gene lookup returns CDR1 LNHNV and CDR2 YYDKDF (reference sequence). DNA for the CDR3: TGTGCCACCAGCCTGCCCGGGGGGGGTTCCCGCTACGAGCAGTACTTC. As protein: CATSLPGGGSRYEQYF.

The chain joins TRBV15 to TRBJ2-7, with D hard to call. Germline CDR1 is LNHNV and CDR2 is YYDKDF (reference sequence). This CDR3 is built from 12 residues. V dropped 1 base and J dropped 4 bases, with 5 bases sitting between them. This chain's CDR3 is CATSRGAYEQYF. The CDR3 nucleotides read TGTGCCACCAGCAGAGGGGCATACGAGCAGTACTTC.

The chain uses TRBV7-3 and TRBJ2-1; maybe TRBD1 (5 bases). Germline CDR1 is SGHTA and CDR2 is FQGTGA. CDR3 length: 17 amino acids. Trimming cost V 2 bases and J 0 bases, with 14 bases left between them. CDR3 loop: CASSLSPGLSSYNEQFF. DNA of the CDR3: TGTGCCAGCAGCTTATCTCCAGGGCTAAGCTCCTACAATGAGCAGTTCTTC.

This rearrangement joins TRBV7-2 to TRBJ1-2; possibly TRBD1 for D (5 bases). Trimming cost V 1 base and J 4 bases, with 16 bases left between them. The V gene's germline CDR1 is SGHTA and CDR2 FQGNSA. The length of the CDR3 is 16 residues. For the CDR3, the DNA is TGTGCCAGCAGCTTAGACGGGGCCGTCAAAGGCTATGGCTACACCTTC. Protein product: CASSLDGAVKGYGYTF.

The rearrangement links TRBV5-4 to TRBJ1-2; no clear D gene. The V gene's germline CDR1 is SGHNT and CDR2 YYREEE (reference sequence). Trimming stripped 1 base from V and 4 bases from J, with 14 bases between. CDR3 length: 15 residues. This chain's CDR3 is CASSLSQGSPYGYTF. CDR3 in DNA: TGTGCCAGCAGCTTGAGCCAAGGGAGCCCCTATGGCTACACCTTC.

The rearrangement joins TRBV21-1 to TRBJ1-1; TRBD1, the table's D call, lacks a check against the DNA. TRBV21-1 is reported as a pseudogene. The length of the CDR3 is 18 residues. CDR3 in amino acids: CASSKKTGGTGDNTEAFF. CDR3 in DNA: TGTGCCAGCAGCAAAAAAACCGGTGGGACAGGCGATAACACTGAAGCTTTCTTT.

The chain employs TRBV18 and TRBJ1-2; 8 nucleotides match TRBD1. The junction had 8 bases not matched to a gene; V was cut back by 6 bases and J by 8 bases. CDR1 and CDR2 (germline): KGHSH, LQKENI. CDR3 length: 13 residues. CDR3 DNA sequence: TGTGCCAGCTCCCAGATACAGGGGGAAGGCTACACCTTC. Translating it yields CASSQIQGEGYTF.

The rearrangement links TRBV11-3 to TRBJ1-3; 8 bases are a match to TRBD1. The ends lost 4 bases at V and 2 bases at J; junction bases unmatched: 4. This CDR3 comprises 15 residues. CDR1 SGHNT and CDR2 YENEEA come from the germline V gene. CDR3 loop: CASSSDRGPGNTIYF. The CDR3 DNA reads as TGTGCCAGCAGCTCTGACAGGGGACCTGGAAACACCATATATTTT.

The chain combines TRBV20-1 with TRBJ1-4; 8 nucleotides agree with TRBD1. V lost 3 bases and J lost 11; bases outside the gene matches: 17. The CDR3 covers 16 residues. Looked up from germline, CDR1 is DFQATT and CDR2 is SNEGSKA (reference sequence). CDR3: CSASRAGAQGERKLFF. As DNA, the CDR3 is TGCAGTGCTAGTCGGGCAGGGGCACAGGGGGAGAGGAAACTGTTTTTT.

CDR3 region: CASNPLSGANVLTF. The CDR3, as DNA: TGTGCCAGCAACCCCCTCTCTGGGGCCAACGTCCTGACTTTC. This rearrangement joins TRBV2 to TRBJ2-6; D is uncertain. CDR3 length: 14 amino acids. Trimming removed 7 bases at V and 0 bases at J, with 7 bases between. Germline V gene data show CDR1 as SNHLY and CDR2 as FYNNEI.

The rearrangement joins TRBV3-1 (or the pseudogene TRBV3-2) to TRBJ1-1, with D unclear. The V end was cut by 2 bases, the J end by 8 bases, with 6 bases between. Germline lookup yields CDR1 LGHDT and CDR2 YNNKEL (reference sequence). The CDR3 spans 11 residues. As DNA, the CDR3 is TGTGCCAGCAGCCAACTGCAGGAAGCTTTCTTT. As protein: CASSQLQEAFF.

The rearrangement joins TRBV7-2 to TRBJ1-2, with D unclear. The V end lost 1 base, the J end lost 3 bases, and 12 bases lay between the germline ends. Germline assignment: CDR1 SGHTA and CDR2 FQGNSA. The length of the CDR3 is 15 residues. The CDR3 DNA reads TGTGCCAGCAGCTTAGTGGCCAGTACTGACTATGGCTACACCTTC. It codes for CASSLVASTDYGYTF.